This entry lists 27 T cell receptor beta chains sequenced from one sample in a study of T cell responses to AZD1222 COVID-19 vaccine. Generated by immunoSEQ multiplex PCR, the TCRdb table keeps only in-frame clones and is missing some. The sample contains fewer than 150,000 clones, 75% to 95% of which appear only once. This sample comprised peripheral blood, obtained on day 0 of AZD1222 vaccination. The receptors stem from an adult in good health.

The CDR3 loop is CATSRTGASNTGELFF. The CDR3 nucleotides read TGTGCCACCAGCCGCACCGGGGCCTCGAACACCGGGGAGCTGTTTTTT. The rearrangement joins TRBV24-1 to TRBJ2-2; the D call may be TRBD1 or TRBD2 (5 bases each). V lost 7 bases and J lost 0, with 14 bases in between. Germline-derived CDR1 and CDR2 are KGHDR and SFDVKD. This CDR3 has 16 residues.

V and J are TRBV27 and TRBJ1-4; 9 bases are shared with TRBD1. V lost 1 base, J lost 1 base, and 7 bases stayed unmatched. This CDR3 spans 18 amino acids. The germline V gene encodes CDR1 MNHEY and CDR2 SMNVEV (reference sequence). The CDR3 here is CASSLLSRDRETNEKLFF. DNA of the CDR3: TGTGCCAGCAGTTTATTGTCCCGGGACAGGGAAACTAATGAAAAACTGTTTTTT.

In this sample, this clone turned up once. J is TRBJ1-1 and V is TRBV30; a possible D gene is TRBD1 (5 bases). This CDR3 contains 15 residues. With 2 bases removed from V and 1 base from J, the gap between germline ends came to 14 bases. Per the germline V gene, CDR1 is GTSNPN and CDR2 is SVGIG (reference sequence). CDR3 in DNA: TGTGCCTGGAGTCTGGGGGGGGTGAAGAACACTGAAGCTTTCTTT. Its translation: CAWSLGGVKNTEAFF.

The V gene is TRBV6-4, the J gene TRBJ1-5, with D possibly TRBD1 on 5 matching bases. The CDR3 runs to 15 residues. CDR1 and CDR2 from the germline V gene are MRHNA and SNTAGT. Trimming left V 3 bases short and J 0 bases short, with 9 bases between. The CDR3 DNA is TGTGCCAGCAGTGAGCCGACAGATAGCAATCAGCCCCAGCATTTT. This encodes CASSEPTDSNQPQHF.

The chain is built from TRBV19 and TRBJ1-1; the D gene is possibly TRBD1 (6 bases). Between the trimmed V and J ends, which lost 4 bases and 4 bases, there was a span of 10 bases. The CDR3 covers 13 residues. Germline lookup yields CDR1 LNHDA and CDR2 SQIVND (reference sequence). The CDR3 region has the DNA TGTGCCAGTAGTACAGGGACATCCACTGAAGCTTTCTTT. Translated: CASSTGTSTEAFF.

The chain couples TRBV9 to TRBJ2-3, with D possibly TRBD1 on 6 matching bases. Trimming took off 3 bases at V and 3 bases at J, with 17 bases between the two ends. The CDR3 consists of 16 residues. Germline CDR1 reads SGDLS; CDR2 reads YYNGEE. Here the CDR3 reads CASSGTQGHLTDTQYF. The CDR3 bases are TGTGCCAGCAGCGGAACACAGGGTCATTTGACAGATACGCAGTATTTT. Using reference TRBV9 and TRBJ2-3 for the parts outside the CDR3, the full variable domain is DSGVTQTPKHLITATGQRVTLRCSPRSGDLSVYWYQQSLDQGLQFLIQYYNGEERAKGNILERFSAQQFPDLHSELNLSSLELGDSALYFCASSGTQGHLTDTQYFGPGTRLTVL.

The rearrangement links TRBV7-3 to TRBJ1-6; 8 bases line up with TRBD1. This CDR3 is built from 14 residues. The junction had 6 bases not matched to a gene; V was cut back by 3 bases and J by 11 bases. Germline V gene data show CDR1 as SGHTA and CDR2 as FQGTGA. The CDR3 region is CASSLGQASAPLHF. DNA of the CDR3: TGTGCCAGCAGCTTGGGACAGGCATCAGCACCCCTCCACTTT. Together with reference TRBV7-3 and TRBJ1-6, the CDR3 gives the full variable domain: GAGVSQTPSNKVTEKGKYVELRCDPISGHTALYWYRQSLGQGPEFLIYFQGTGAADDSGLPNDRFFAVRPEGSVSTLKIQRTERGDSAVYLCASSLGQASAPLHFGNGTRLTVT.

Remarks on this clone: Other DNA sequences in this sample translate to the same CDR3. The V call is TRBV3-1 (or the pseudogene TRBV3-2), the J call TRBJ2-5; TRBD2 matches 8 bases. The germline V gene has CDR1 LGHDT and CDR2 YNNKEL (reference sequence). The CDR3 totals 15 residues. Trimming cost V 3 bases and J 4 bases; bases outside gene matches: 7. CDR3 nucleotide sequence: TGTGCCAGCAGCCAGACGGGGGGGCCGGGAGAGACCCAGTACTTC. It codes for CASSQTGGPGETQYF.

This chain uses TRBV9 with TRBJ1-5; D ambiguous. CDR1 and CDR2 (germline): SGDLS, YYNGEE. The CDR3 runs 13 residues. V dropped 3 bases and J dropped 3 bases, with 7 bases sitting between them. The CDR3 coding sequence is TGTGCCAGCAGCGACAGTTACAATCAGCCCCAGCATTTT. Its translation is CASSDSYNQPQHF.

This chain joins TRBV11-2 and TRBJ2-1; possibly TRBD2 for D (7 bases). Per germline, CDR1 SGHAT and CDR2 FQNNGV. The CDR3 contains 17 residues. Trimming removed 1 base from V and 9 bases from J, with 22 bases in between. CDR3 nucleotides: TGTGCCAGCAGCTTAGTGGGGGGGGCCCTCCAGGTTAGTGAGCAGTTCTTC. Translated, it gives CASSLVGGALQVSEQFF.

V gene TRBV12-3 or TRBV12-4 combines with J gene TRBJ1-1; tentative D call: TRBD1 (5 bases). The length of the CDR3 is 13 residues. Trimming cost V 7 bases and J 0 bases, with 9 bases left between them. The CDR3 nucleotides are TGTGCCAGCACCCCCAGGGTGAACACTGAAGCTTTCTTT. This encodes CASTPRVNTEAFF.

The chain employs TRBV6-5 and TRBJ1-4; 9 nucleotides match TRBD1. Germline V gene data show CDR1 as MNHEY and CDR2 as SVGAGI. The CDR3 length is 14 residues. Trimming removed 6 bases from V and 6 bases from J; junction bases left unmatched: 5. DNA of the CDR3: TGTGCCAGCAGCCGGGGACAGGGTTATGAAAAACTGTTTTTT. It encodes CASSRGQGYEKLFF.

This clone was seen a handful of times. The CDR3 loop is CASSLLGTGSNSPLHF. In DNA, the CDR3 is TGTGCCAGCAGCTTATTGGGGACAGGGTCCAATTCACCCCTCCACTTT. The chain uses TRBV11-2 and TRBJ1-6, with 9 bases matching TRBD1. Losses at the gene ends were 2 bases for V and 7 bases for J; bases not matched to a gene: 6. This CDR3 contains 16 residues. The germline CDR1 and CDR2 sequences are SGHAT and FQNNGV. The variable domain in full, completed from reference TRBV11-2 and TRBJ1-6, reads EAGVAQSPRYKIIEKRQSVAFWCNPISGHATLYWYQQILGQGPKLLIQFQNNGVVDDSQLPKDRFSAERLKGVDSTLKIQPAKLEDSAVYLCASSLLGTGSNSPLHFGNGTRLTVT.

The chain carries TRBV6-2 or TRBV6-3 and TRBJ2-5; possibly TRBD2 for D (6 bases). V lost 0 bases, J lost 5 bases, and 13 bases lay in between. This CDR3 has 15 residues. The germline CDR1 and CDR2 sequences are MNHEY and SVGEGT. CDR3 residues: CASSYSSAGSETQYF. The CDR3 DNA reads as TGTGCCAGCAGTTACTCGTCCGCGGGGAGTGAGACCCAGTACTTC.

V is TRBV7-9 and J is TRBJ2-1, with D hard to call. V was trimmed by 5 bases and J by 2 bases, leaving 19 bases between them. Germline V lookup: CDR1 SEHNR, CDR2 FQNEAQ (reference sequence). The CDR3 sequence is 17 residues long. For the CDR3, the DNA is TGTGCCAGCAGCCCACCCCCCCGGATCTCCCCCTACAATGAGCAGTTCTTC. Translation: CASSPPPRISPYNEQFF.

The rearrangement links TRBV21-1 to TRBJ1-1; TRBD1, the D gene given by the table, was not confirmed from the DNA. TRBV21-1 is marked as a pseudogene. This CDR3 has 17 residues. The CDR3 coding sequence is TGTGCCAGCAGCACCTGTTGCGGGACAGGGGTGAACACTGAAGCTTTCTTT. Translation: CASSTCCGTGVNTEAFF.

The chain has TRBV5-4 and TRBJ1-1; 7 nucleotides agree with TRBD1. The CDR3 has 14 residues. V dropped 4 bases and J dropped 3; count of bases not matched to a gene: 6. Germline CDR1 and CDR2: SGHNT and YYREEE (reference sequence). The CDR3 sequence is CASSRDRGDTEAFF. In nucleotides, the CDR3 is TGTGCCAGCAGCCGGGACAGAGGGGACACTGAAGCTTTCTTT.

The CDR3: CASSLAGRELETQYF. The DNA for the CDR3 is TGCGCCAGCAGCTTGGCCGGGCGGGAGTTAGAGACCCAGTACTTC. J is TRBJ2-5 and V is TRBV5-1, with 7 bases fitting TRBD2. CDR1 is SGHRS, CDR2 YFSETQ, per germline. With 0 bases clipped from V and 4 bases from J, the junction kept 6 bases outside the gene matches. The CDR3 is made up of 15 amino acids.

This chain joins TRBV5-8 and TRBJ1-1; TRBD1 aligns across 8 bases. The V segment lost 4 bases and the J segment 1 base; nucleotides outside the gene matches: 6. Germline V gene sequence: CDR1 SGHTS, CDR2 YDEGEE. The CDR3 has 15 amino acids. The CDR3 reads CASSQGAGSNTEAFF. CDR3 DNA sequence: TGTGCCAGCAGCCAGGGGGCAGGGTCGAACACTGAAGCTTTCTTT.

V usage is TRBV12-5 and J usage is TRBJ2-3; D is unclear. Germline values: CDR1 LGHNT, CDR2 FRNRAP. V dropped 5 bases and J dropped 6 bases, with 15 bases sitting between them. The CDR3 is 14 residues long. The CDR3 region has the DNA TGTGCTAGTGGTAAATTAGTGAGAGAGGATACGCAGTATTTT. It is translated as CASGKLVREDTQYF. The whole variable domain, filled in from reference TRBV12-5 and TRBJ2-3, reads DARVTQTPRHKVTEMGQEVTMRCQPILGHNTVFWYRQTMMQGLELLAYFRNRAPLDDSGMPKDRFSAEMPDATLATLKIQPSEPRDSAVYFCASGKLVREDTQYFGPGTRLTVL.

V and J are TRBV5-6 and TRBJ2-7, with TRBD2 identical over 9 bases. CDR3 size: 15 residues. Germline-derived CDR1 and CDR2 are SGHDT and YYEEEE. The ends lost 3 bases at V and 4 bases at J; junction bases unmatched: 8. CDR3 in amino acids: CASSSFSGSHYEQYF. Here the CDR3 DNA reads TGTGCCAGCAGCTCCTTTAGCGGGAGTCATTACGAGCAGTACTTC.

The chain combines TRBV10-3 with TRBJ2-1; D assignment may be TRBD1 or TRBD2 (5 bases each). The CDR3 consists of 13 residues. Trimming took 10 bases from V and 5 from J, leaving 15 bases between them. Germline CDR1 ENHRY, CDR2 SYGVKD. The CDR3 loop reads CATGDPPDNEQFF. In DNA, the CDR3 is TGTGCCACCGGGGACCCACCGGACAATGAGCAGTTCTTC.

The chain is built from TRBV2 and TRBJ2-1; D tentatively reads TRBD1 or TRBD2 (5 bases each). The CDR3 contains 14 residues. Germline loops: CDR1 SNHLY, CDR2 FYNNEI. V lost 2 bases, J lost 9 bases, and 14 bases lay in between. The CDR3 sequence: CASSEMGWDGEQFF. The DNA of the CDR3 is TGTGCCAGCAGTGAAATGGGGTGGGACGGTGAGCAGTTCTTC. Full variable domain (rest looked up from reference TRBV2 and TRBJ2-1): EPEVTQTPSHQVTQMGQEVILRCVPISNHLYFYWYRQILGQKVEFLVSFYNNEISEKSEIFDDQFSVERPDGSNFTLKIRSTKLEDSAMYFCASSEMGWDGEQFFGPGTRLTVL.

The rearrangement uses TRBV10-3 and TRBJ2-1, with D uncertain. Trimming left V 4 bases short and J 4 bases short, with 11 bases between. This CDR3 spans 14 amino acids. Looked up from germline, CDR1 is ENHRY and CDR2 is SYGVKD. The CDR3 bases are TGTGCCATCAGTGGTGAGTCCAGATACAATGAGCAGTTCTTC. Protein: CAISGESRYNEQFF.

The chain recombines TRBV19 with TRBJ2-7, with 7 bases fitting TRBD1. The CDR3 has 13 amino acids. From germline, CDR1 is LNHDA and CDR2 SQIVND (reference sequence). V shed 8 bases and J 4 bases; nucleotides not matched to a gene: 8. Written as DNA, the CDR3 is TGTGCCAGTCGGAGGCAGGGGGTGTACGAGCAGTACTTC. Encoded protein: CASRRQGVYEQYF.

This chain connects TRBV6-4 to TRBJ2-2; D is ambiguous. V lost 2 bases and J lost 5, with 9 bases in between. Germline-derived CDR1 and CDR2 are MRHNA and SNTAGT. This CDR3 contains 14 residues. This CDR3 is CASSDSIGTGELFF. The CDR3 DNA reads TGTGCCAGCAGTGACAGTATAGGGACCGGGGAGCTGTTTTTT.

The chain has TRBV11-3 and TRBJ2-1; possibly TRBD2 for D (6 bases). Germline V CDR1 and CDR2: SGHNT, YENEEA. Trimming took off 5 bases at V and 5 bases at J, with 13 bases between the two ends. This CDR3 spans 14 amino acids. CDR3: CASSPPGLNNEQFF. In DNA, the CDR3 is TGTGCCAGCAGCCCTCCGGGACTGAACAATGAGCAGTTCTTC.